This TCR beta chain was profiled in a study of cytomegalovirus exposure and HLA in healthy donors. On the study more broadly: A later analysis reported the same platform for the roughly 120 validation repertoires and the roughly 700 first-cohort repertoires.

General study points: The authors enumerated some 170 TCR beta chains as linked to cytomegalovirus. There were some public TCRs occurring in many donors, but most TCR sequences were rare. A few chains linked to CMV were shown in vitro to be specific for CMV antigens.

Comments on this clone: Its antigen is not known.

CDR3 length: 17 amino acids. Losses at the gene ends were 5 bases for V and 1 base for J; bases not matched to a gene: 11. Per the germline V gene, CDR1 is SGHAT and CDR2 is FQNNGV. Here immunoSEQ multiplex PCR was the method, and the copy in TCRdb shows in-frame clones only, minus some. The repertoire holds a few hundred thousand clones, with around nine tenths as singletons. The receptor was derived from a woman between 18 and 30 years old in good health and CMV-seronegative. The specimen sequenced was PBMCs. The J gene is TRBJ2-3, the V gene TRBV11-2; 8 bases are shared with TRBD2. This chain's CDR3 is CASSARPSLAGTDTQYF. As DNA, the CDR3 is TGTGCCAGCAGCGCTCGCCCCTCACTAGCGGGCACAGATACGCAGTATTTT.